This T cell receptor (beta chain) was identified in a study of blood T cell repertoires in COVID-19. Germline CDR1 reads MNHEY; CDR2 reads SVGEGT. Trimming removed 4 bases from V and 5 bases from J, with 7 bases in between. The CDR3 runs 12 residues. This clone was detected a few times. Sequencing was performed with immunoSEQ multiplex PCR; in TCRdb, only in-frame clones are kept and a portion is missing. The top ten clones hold less than 9.5% of a sample with 200,000 to 250,000 clones, 82% of them seen once. The sequence was collected from a woman older than 75 with COVID-19, enrolled during active disease. Sequenced: peripheral blood. The V call is TRBV6-2 or TRBV6-3, the J call TRBJ2-3; possibly TRBD1 for D (6 bases). CDR3 coding DNA: TGTGCCAGCAGTTTAGGGGGAGATACGCAGTATTTT. It translates to CASSLGGDTQYF.